Described below is a single TCR beta chain sequence and its context. Antigen: not known. PCR involved 60 Vbeta and 13 Jbeta primers. The method was immunoSEQ multiplex PCR; TCRdb's version includes in-frame clones alone and lacks a portion of them. The table has 57,000 or so clones, less than 85% seen once. This CDR3 region has 13 residues. CDR1 and CDR2 (germline): SSHAT, FNYEAQ (reference sequence). The V gene lost 1 base and the J gene lost 5 bases, with 8 bases spanning the gap. These data originate in a study of cytomegalovirus exposure and HLA in healthy donors. Study context: Earlier findings included about 120 million unique TCR beta sequences obtained from 150 million to 200 million T cells.

Findings and limits, study-wide: Presence/absence analysis assumed near-uniform sequencing depth across donors.

Material: PBMCs. This sequence originates from a woman aged 60 to 75 in good health and CMV-seropositive. The rearrangement joins TRBV7-7 to TRBJ2-5; D might be TRBD2 (5 bases). As DNA, the CDR3 is TGTGCCAGCAGCTTAGGCCGAGGGGAGACCCAGTACTTC. This translates into CASSLGRGETQYF. Filled out from reference TRBV7-7 and TRBJ2-5, the complete variable domain reads GAGVSQSPRYKVTKRGQDVTLRCDPISSHATLYWYQQALGQGPEFLTYFNYEAQPDKSGLPSDRFSAERPEGSISTLTIQRTEQRDSAMYRCASSLGRGETQYFGPGTRLLVL.